This TCR beta chain appears in the sequencing data of a study of OX40 agonist ivuxolimab in advanced cancers. Turning to the study itself: Past anti-PD-1, anti-PD-L1 or anti-CTLA-4 therapy was accepted, and 35% to 45% had received some.

TCRdb's copy holds only in-frame clones and misses some; the assay was immunoSEQ multiplex PCR. The sample includes about 110,000 clones, about nine tenths of them seen just once. On this clone itself: Its antigen is undetermined.

Notes on the study in general: In a subset of nonresponders, normalized T-cell clonal expansion was also low. At 0.1 to 3.0 mg/kg, CD4+ and CD8+ blood T cells expanded clonally by week 6. Relative to CD4+, CD8+ T cells held more expanded clones on average.

Germline V CDR1 and CDR2: MNHEY, SVGAGI. This CDR3 is built from 13 residues. Trimming stripped 6 bases from V and 4 bases from J, with 12 bases between. This specimen was CD4+ or CD8+ T cells sorted from blood, taken in a trial of the OX40 agonist ivuxolimab. This receptor was obtained from an adult with an advanced solid tumor such as melanoma, head and neck, liver or kidney cancer. The V and J genes are TRBV6-5 and TRBJ1-2, with D unresolved. DNA for the CDR3: TGTGCCAGCAGCGACGGGGAGGGCTATGGCTACACCTTC. It specifies CASSDGEGYGYTF.